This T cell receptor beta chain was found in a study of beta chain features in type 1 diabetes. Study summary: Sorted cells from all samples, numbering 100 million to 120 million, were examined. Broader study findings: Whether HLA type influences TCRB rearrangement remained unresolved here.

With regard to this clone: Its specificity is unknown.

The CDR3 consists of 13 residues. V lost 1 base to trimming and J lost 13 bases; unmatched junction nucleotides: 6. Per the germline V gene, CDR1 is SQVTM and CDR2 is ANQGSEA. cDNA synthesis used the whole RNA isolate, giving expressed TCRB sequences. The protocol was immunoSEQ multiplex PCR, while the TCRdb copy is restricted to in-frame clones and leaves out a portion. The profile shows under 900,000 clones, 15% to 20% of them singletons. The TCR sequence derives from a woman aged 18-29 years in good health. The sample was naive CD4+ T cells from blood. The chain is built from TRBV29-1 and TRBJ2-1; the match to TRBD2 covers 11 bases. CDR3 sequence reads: CSVEGTSGRTQFF. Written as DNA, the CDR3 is TGCAGCGTTGAAGGAACTAGCGGGAGAACCCAGTTCTTC.